This TCR beta chain was recorded in a study of blood T cell repertoires in COVID-19. About the study: Both acute and convalescent COVID-19 samples were obtained from the United States, Italy and Spain. PBMCs, B-cell-depleted T cells, or T cells provided the cDNA or gDNA that made up the material.

The ends were cut back, 0 bases at V and 4 bases at J, with 13 bases in the middle. Germline loops: CDR1 LGHNA, CDR2 YSLEER. This CDR3 has 16 amino acids. In the study's own analysis: Estimated nucleated cell counts came from reference gene primer amplification. The repertoire was sequenced with immunoSEQ multiplex PCR; TCRdb's copy has only in-frame clones and lacks some. V and J calls plus clone size are reproduced from that table; the DNA served to infer D and trimming. Of about 93,000 clones listed, approximately 89% were seen once; the top ten hold about 2.3%. This receptor was obtained from a man aged 45-65 years with acute or convalescent COVID-19. Sequencing was done on a sample of peripheral blood. The rearrangement links TRBV4-3 to TRBJ2-1, with D possibly being TRBD1 (5 bases). The CDR3 nucleotides read TGCGCCAGCAGCCAAGATCAACAGGCACTTTACAATGAGCAGTTCTTC. Translation gives CASSQDQQALYNEQFF.